One sample yielded the 25 T cell receptor beta chains listed below, sequenced in a study of cytomegalovirus exposure and HLA in healthy donors. PCR employed 60 Vbeta and 13 Jbeta primers. TCRdb's table, derived via immunoSEQ multiplex PCR, lists solely in-frame clones and lacks some. The table shows approximately 180,000 clones, with 75% to 85% occurring only once. Sequenced input: PBMCs. The receptors stem from a woman between 18 and 30 years old in good health and CMV-seropositive.

V gene TRBV4-3 combines with J gene TRBJ2-1; TRBD2 matches 7 bases. Germline trimming cut 0 bases from V and 3 bases from J; bases unmatched to any gene: 11. The CDR3 extends over 18 amino acids. Germline CDR1 and CDR2: LGHNA and YSLEER. The DNA for the CDR3 is TGCGCCAGCAGCCAAGATACGGGTCGCGGGGGTATCTACAATGAGCAGTTCTTC. It translates to CASSQDTGRGGIYNEQFF.

CDR3 residues: CASSPTGLFYGYTF. CDR3 nucleotide sequence: TGTGCCAGCAGCCCGACAGGGCTCTTCTATGGCTACACCTTC. The chain recombines TRBV11-1 with TRBJ1-2; 7 bases are shared with TRBD1. V gave up 5 bases and J gave up 4 bases; unmatched junction bases: 7. Germline CDR1 and CDR2: SGHAT and FQDESV (reference sequence). This CDR3 has 14 amino acids.

J is TRBJ2-7 and V is TRBV5-1, with 7 bases lining up with TRBD1. Trimming took 3 bases from V and 5 from J; bases not matched to a gene: 11. The CDR3 totals 15 residues. Germline V CDR1 and CDR2: SGHRS, YFSETQ. As DNA, the CDR3 is TGCGCCAGCAGCTCCAGACAGGGATCTTACCACGAGCAGTACTTC. Translated: CASSSRQGSYHEQYF.

The chain carries TRBV7-9 and TRBJ1-1; possibly TRBD1 for D (5 bases). CDR3 size: 14 residues. CDR1 is SEHNR, CDR2 FQNEAQ, per germline (reference sequence). V gave up 5 bases and J gave up 1 base, with 11 bases separating them. CDR3 coding DNA: TGTGCCAGCAGCCCACCAACAGGGAACACTGAAGCTTTCTTT. Its translation: CASSPPTGNTEAFF.

A single count supports this clone. This sequence joins TRBV7-8 and TRBJ1-4; perhaps TRBD1 as D (5 bases). CDR1 SGHVS and CDR2 FQNEAQ come from the germline V gene. The CDR3 totals 16 residues. Deletions cut 1 base from V and 4 bases from J, with 13 bases between. The CDR3 bases are TGTGCCAGCAGCTTAGTTTCCGGGGGTCTTAATGAAAAACTGTTTTTT. Translated, it gives CASSLVSGGLNEKLFF.

The V call is TRBV19, the J call TRBJ2-2; the match to TRBD2 covers 10 bases. There are 18 residues in the CDR3. J gave up 9 bases and V 3 bases, and 16 bases lay outside the gene matches. CDR1 and CDR2 (germline): LNHDA, SQIVND (reference sequence). CDR3 amino acids: CASSMISGGPAIFRELFF. The CDR3 DNA follows: TGTGCCAGTAGTATGATTAGCGGGGGGCCCGCCATCTTCCGGGAGCTGTTTTTT.

This clone came up once. V usage is TRBV5-6 and J usage is TRBJ1-5; D gene ambiguous. CDR1 and CDR2 (germline): SGHDT, YYEEEE. The V end was cut by 1 base, the J end by 0 bases, with 8 bases between. The CDR3 loop spans 15 amino acids. The CDR3 DNA reads TGTGCCAGCAGCTTGAGCCTGAGTAGCAATCAGCCCCAGCATTTT. This translates into CASSLSLSSNQPQHF.

This chain uses TRBV4-3 with TRBJ1-6; D unclear. This CDR3 is 19 amino acids long. V shed 0 bases and J shed 0 bases, with 15 bases lying between them. Germline assignment: CDR1 LGHNA and CDR2 YSLEER. In nucleotides, the CDR3 is TGCGCCAGCAGCCAAGAATGGAGCGGGTTTTCCTCCTATAATTCACCCCTCCACTTT. Translating gives CASSQEWSGFSSYNSPLHF.

This chain joins TRBV5-1 and TRBJ1-4; D not certain. Trimming took 4 bases from V and 0 from J, leaving 13 bases between them. This CDR3 is 16 amino acids long. Germline V lookup: CDR1 SGHRS, CDR2 YFSETQ. The CDR3 nucleotides are TGCGCCAGCAGCGCAGCCCCGGGAGCAACTAATGAAAAACTGTTTTTT. It codes for CASSAAPGATNEKLFF.

This chain connects TRBV15 to TRBJ2-7; tentatively, D is TRBD2 (6 bases). Per germline, CDR1 LNHNV and CDR2 YYDKDF (reference sequence). The CDR3 extends over 14 amino acids. Trimming shortened V by 5 bases and J by 1 base, and 12 bases separated the two germline ends. CDR3 nucleotides: TGTGCCACCAGCGTCTCGGGGGAGTCCTACGAGCAGTACTTC. Amino acid sequence: CATSVSGESYEQYF. The entire variable domain, with the rest obtained from reference TRBV15 and TRBJ2-7, is as follows: DAMVIQNPRYQVTQFGKPVTLSCSQTLNHNVMYWYQQKSSQAPKLLFHYYDKDFNNEADTPDNFQSRRPNTSFCFLDIRSPGLGDTAMYLCATSVSGESYEQYFGPGTRLTVT.

CDR3 loop: CASSSVGGRRDNSPLHF. The DNA of the CDR3 is TGTGCCAGCAGCTCCGTAGGGGGACGGCGGGATAATTCACCCCTCCACTTT. The V gene is TRBV7-9, the J gene TRBJ1-6; TRBD1 is a possible D gene (6 bases). The ends were cut back, 4 bases at V and 5 bases at J, with 18 bases in the middle. The CDR3 contains 17 residues. The germline V gene has CDR1 SEHNR and CDR2 FQNEAQ (reference sequence).

This clone was seen only once. The V call is TRBV9, the J call TRBJ1-2, with 9 bases matching TRBD1. Trimming cost V 3 bases and J 7 bases; bases outside gene matches: 4. The CDR3 has 13 amino acids. The germline gives CDR1 SGDLS, CDR2 YYNGEE. CDR3 DNA: TGTGCCAGCAGCGACACAGGGGGCTCTGGCTACACCTTC. Translating gives CASSDTGGSGYTF.

Details on this clone: The junction departs from the called germline gene at one end, perhaps through a read error. The chain joins TRBV7-8 to TRBJ2-1; D is ambiguous. This CDR3 spans 16 amino acids. Germline CDR1 reads SGHVS; CDR2 reads FQNEAQ. The CDR3 reads CASSLALEVFYNEQFF. The CDR3 region has the DNA TGTGCCAGCAGTTTAGCCCTTGAGGTTTTCTACAATGAGCAGTTCTTC.

The chain links TRBV5-4 to TRBJ2-5; D possibly corresponds to TRBD2 (7 bases). The CDR3 extends over 16 amino acids. Germline CDR1 SGHNT, CDR2 YYREEE (reference sequence). Deletions cut 0 bases from V and 4 bases from J, with 16 bases between. The DNA of the CDR3 is TGTGCCAGCAGCTTGGGAGGGGGACTAATTTCAGAGACCCAGTACTTC. It codes for CASSLGGGLISETQYF.

The V and J genes are TRBV5-1 and TRBJ1-1; the match to TRBD1 covers 9 bases. J lost 10 bases, V lost 4 bases, and 17 bases had no gene match. Germline V CDR1 and CDR2: SGHRS, YFSETQ. This CDR3 has 16 residues. The CDR3 sequence is CASSRNPQQGADVAFF. The CDR3 DNA reads TGCGCCAGCAGCCGAAACCCCCAACAGGGGGCCGACGTAGCTTTCTTT.

This chain joins TRBV19 and TRBJ2-5; 9 bases align to TRBD1. Germline trimming cut 0 bases from V and 5 bases from J; bases unmatched to any gene: 13. The germline V gene has CDR1 LNHDA and CDR2 SQIVND (reference sequence). CDR3 length equals 18 residues. The CDR3 loop is CASSIDASPGTGRETQYF. As DNA, the CDR3 is TGTGCCAGTAGTATAGATGCTTCCCCCGGGACAGGGCGGGAGACCCAGTACTTC.

This chain uses TRBV6-5 with TRBJ2-5; TRBD2 agrees at 9 bases. V was pared by 8 bases and J by 5 bases, with 12 bases of the junction left unmatched. Germline CDR1 reads MNHEY; CDR2 reads SVGAGI. The CDR3 runs to 15 residues. The CDR3 DNA follows: TGTGCCAGCTTGCGAGCGGGGGGTTCCGGGGAGACCCAGTACTTC. This codes for CASLRAGGSGETQYF.

This clone was detected a few times. The V and J genes are TRBV5-5 and TRBJ1-3, with D hard to call. Germline V gene sequence: CDR1 SGHKS, CDR2 YYEKEE (reference sequence). V was shortened by 1 base and J by 2 bases, with 4 bases between the two germline ends. CDR3 length equals 13 residues. For the CDR3, the DNA is TGTGCCAGCAGCTTGTCGGCTGGAAACACCATATATTTT. Translating it yields CASSLSAGNTIYF.

The chain combines TRBV18 with TRBJ2-3; D gene unclear. V dropped 6 bases and J dropped 5 bases, with 6 bases sitting between them. Germline V lookup: CDR1 KGHSH, CDR2 LQKENI. The CDR3 runs to 11 residues. CDR3 sequence: CASSELDTQYF. The CDR3 nucleotides read TGTGCCAGCTCCGAGTTAGATACGCAGTATTTT.

The chain combines TRBV6-1 with TRBJ2-1, with D perhaps TRBD1 (5 bases). The length of the CDR3 is 15 residues. The germline V and J ends were trimmed by 6 bases and 8 bases, with 20 bases remaining between them. Per the germline V gene, CDR1 is MNHNS and CDR2 is SASEGT. This CDR3 reads CASSLDSGALDEQFF. Here the CDR3 DNA reads TGTGCCAGCAGCCTCGACAGTGGGGCTCTCGATGAGCAGTTCTTC.

The chain joins TRBV29-1 to TRBJ1-2, with D maybe TRBD1 (5 bases). Between the trimmed V and J ends, which lost 7 bases and 7 bases, there was a span of 19 bases. Germline V CDR1 and CDR2: SQVTM, ANQGSEA. This CDR3 contains 13 residues. CDR3 coding DNA: TGCAGCGCCAGAACGGCAGGGTCGCTTGGCTACACCTTC. Its protein is CSARTAGSLGYTF. The full variable domain, rest sourced from reference TRBV29-1 and TRBJ1-2, is SAVISQKPSRDICQRGTSLTIQCQVDSQVTMMFWYRQQPGQSLTLIATANQGSEATYESGFVIDKFPISRPNLTFSTLTVSNMSPEDSSIYLCSARTAGSLGYTFGSGTRLTVV.

This clone was observed a few times. The chain joins TRBV19 to TRBJ2-1; 10 bases agree with TRBD1. CDR3 length equals 15 residues. The junction had 7 bases not matched to a gene; V was cut back by 5 bases and J by 6 bases. CDR1 is LNHDA and CDR2 is SQIVND in the germline V gene (reference sequence). In nucleotides, the CDR3 is TGTGCCAGTAGTGGGGGGACAGGGGCATTCAATGAGCAGTTCTTC. As protein: CASSGGTGAFNEQFF. The entire variable domain, with the rest obtained from reference TRBV19 and TRBJ2-1, is as follows: DGGITQSPKYLFRKEGQNVTLSCEQNLNHDAMYWYRQDPGQGLRLIYYSQIVNDFQKGDIAEGYSVSREKKESFPLTVTSAQKNPTAFYLCASSGGTGAFNEQFFGPGTRLTVL.

The J gene is TRBJ2-2, the V gene TRBV2, with 7 bases aligning to TRBD2. The trim removed 6 bases at V and 7 bases at J, leaving 5 bases unmatched. This CDR3 spans 13 amino acids. The germline gives CDR1 SNHLY, CDR2 FYNNEI. CDR3: CASRVGGNGELFF. As DNA, the CDR3 is TGTGCCAGCAGGGTCGGGGGGAACGGGGAGCTGTTTTTT. Filled out from reference TRBV2 and TRBJ2-2, the complete variable domain reads EPEVTQTPSHQVTQMGQEVILRCVPISNHLYFYWYRQILGQKVEFLVSFYNNEISEKSEIFDDQFSVERPDGSNFTLKIRSTKLEDSAMYFCASRVGGNGELFFGEGSRLTVL.

This clone appeared a few times. This chain uses TRBV4-3 with TRBJ1-2; D gene ambiguous. Per the germline V gene, CDR1 is LGHNA and CDR2 is YSLEER. V dropped 0 bases and J dropped 6 bases, with 11 bases sitting between them. The CDR3 has 14 amino acids. CDR3 DNA sequence: TGCGCCAGCAGCCAAGATCTAGCTCCGGATGGCTACACCTTC. This gives the protein CASSQDLAPDGYTF.

The rearrangement links TRBV14 to TRBJ1-5, with D possibly matching TRBD1 (6 bases). The CDR3 runs 17 residues. V shed 2 bases and J shed 5 bases, with 19 bases lying between them. CDR1 SGHDN and CDR2 FVKESK come from the germline V gene. CDR3 region: CASSQLGWAGVDQPQHF. The CDR3 DNA is TGTGCCAGCAGCCAATTGGGATGGGCAGGGGTCGATCAGCCCCAGCATTTT.